One and the same sample provided the 25 T cell receptor beta chains below, sequenced in a study of cytomegalovirus exposure and HLA in healthy donors. It was with 60 Vbeta and 13 Jbeta primers that the PCR ran. The repertoire was sequenced with immunoSEQ multiplex PCR; TCRdb's copy has only in-frame clones and lacks some. The repertoire consists of about 210,000 clones, with 87% occurring once and the leading ten covering about 1%. Input material: PBMCs. These receptors originate from a boy aged 2 to 10 in good health and CMV-seronegative.

This chain connects TRBV19 to TRBJ2-3, with a weak D call TRBD2 (6 bases). The V and J ends lost 5 bases and 7 bases respectively, with 10 bases between them. Germline CDR1 LNHDA, CDR2 SQIVND (reference sequence). This CDR3 has 12 residues. The CDR3 spells CASSGGAYTQYF. DNA of the CDR3: TGTGCCAGTAGTGGCGGGGCTTATACGCAGTATTTT.

The chain carries TRBV13 and TRBJ2-7; TRBD2 might be the D (6 bases). The CDR3 totals 15 residues. Germline CDR1 is PRHDT and CDR2 is FYEKMQ (reference sequence). The V end lost 5 bases, the J end lost 2 bases, and 16 bases lay between the germline ends. The CDR3 DNA reads as TGTGCCAGCAGCCCCGGGAGTGGGGGACCCTACGAGCAGTACTTC. Translating it yields CASSPGSGGPYEQYF.

V is TRBV6-1 and J is TRBJ2-3, with 8 bases identical to TRBD2. The CDR3 covers 13 residues. In germline, CDR1 is MNHNS, CDR2 SASEGT. Trimming cost V 11 bases and J 2 bases; bases outside gene matches: 6. CDR3 DNA sequence: TGTGCCGGCCAGCGGGAGATCACAGATACGCAGTATTTT. Its translation: CAGQREITDTQYF.

The chain carries TRBV7-8 and TRBJ2-7, with 7 bases fitting TRBD1. V lost 3 bases and J lost 0; bases outside the gene matches: 11. Germline V gives CDR1 SGHVS, CDR2 FQNEAQ. The CDR3 has 17 amino acids. The CDR3 loop is CASSLALTGSPSYEQYF. CDR3 DNA sequence: TGTGCCAGCAGCTTGGCGCTGACAGGGTCCCCCTCCTACGAGCAGTACTTC.

V usage is TRBV27 and J usage is TRBJ2-3, with 14 bases aligning to TRBD2. Trimming removed 5 bases from V and 7 bases from J; junction bases left unmatched: 5. This CDR3 region has 15 residues. From germline, CDR1 is MNHEY and CDR2 SMNVEV (reference sequence). DNA for the CDR3: TGTGCCAGCAGTCCGGGACTAGCGGGGGCTTATACGCAGTATTTT. Its translation is CASSPGLAGAYTQYF.

The chain has TRBV2 and TRBJ2-3, with 7 bases matching TRBD2. Germline V lookup: CDR1 SNHLY, CDR2 FYNNEI. This CDR3 comprises 16 residues. J gave up 4 bases and V 8 bases, and 15 bases lay outside the gene matches. CDR3 DNA: TGTGCCAGCGGGGGGGAGACCTCTAGCGGATCAGATACGCAGTATTTT. Amino acids: CASGGETSSGSDTQYF.

The CDR3 spells CASSSYRVSGNTIYF. DNA of the CDR3: TGTGCCAGCAGCTCCTACAGGGTCTCTGGAAACACCATATATTTT. This chain connects TRBV7-8 to TRBJ1-3; possibly TRBD1 for D (6 bases). Trimming removed 4 bases from V and 0 bases from J, with 10 bases in between. Germline V gene data show CDR1 as SGHVS and CDR2 as FQNEAQ. The length of the CDR3 is 15 residues.

The rearrangement joins TRBV30 to TRBJ1-3, with D possibly TRBD1 on 5 matching bases. Germline V lookup: CDR1 GTSNPN, CDR2 SVGIG (reference sequence). This CDR3 contains 14 residues. V dropped 8 bases and J dropped 0 bases, with 14 bases sitting between them. The CDR3 sequence: CAGGAGNSGNTIYF. CDR3 nucleotide sequence: TGTGCCGGGGGAGCGGGTAACTCTGGAAACACCATATATTTT.

The rearrangement joins TRBV6-6 to TRBJ1-5; 7 bases are a match to TRBD1. Germline CDR1 reads MNHNY; CDR2 reads SVGAGI (reference sequence). CDR3 length equals 14 residues. The trim removed 4 bases at V and 7 bases at J, leaving 7 bases unmatched. CDR3 sequence (DNA): TGTGCCAGCAGTTCCGGGACAGAGCGGCAGCCCCAGCATTTT. This translates into CASSSGTERQPQHF.

The chain is built from TRBV5-4 and TRBJ1-6; D remains unclear. V lost 0 bases and J 9 bases, leaving 7 bases between the germline ends. CDR3 size: 13 residues. Germline V gene lookup returns CDR1 SGHNT and CDR2 YYREEE (reference sequence). The CDR3 bases are TGTGCCAGCAGCTTGGACGCGGTTTCACCCCTCCACTTT. It yields the protein CASSLDAVSPLHF.

The CDR3 loop reads CAIASGREGEQFF. The CDR3 coding sequence is TGTGCCATCGCGTCCGGGCGGGAGGGTGAGCAGTTCTTC. V gene TRBV10-3 combines with J gene TRBJ2-1, with 9 bases aligning to TRBD2. The CDR3 loop spans 13 amino acids. The V segment lost 8 bases and the J segment 9 bases; nucleotides outside the gene matches: 8. Per the germline V gene, CDR1 is ENHRY and CDR2 is SYGVKD.

The chain uses TRBV4-1 and TRBJ2-4; the match to TRBD2 covers 10 bases. From germline, CDR1 is MGHRA and CDR2 YSYEKL. The CDR3 is 19 residues long. With V trimmed by 3 bases and J by 4 bases, 15 bases remained unmatched. The CDR3 region is CASSQATSGPSGTKNIQYF. The DNA for the CDR3 is TGCGCCAGCAGCCAGGCGACTAGCGGGCCCTCCGGGACTAAAAACATTCAGTACTTC.

The chain joins TRBV2 to TRBJ2-7; D is unclear. The V end was cut by 1 base, the J end by 6 bases, with 10 bases between. The germline CDR1 and CDR2 sequences are SNHLY and FYNNEI. The CDR3 covers 13 residues. In DNA, the CDR3 is TGTGCCAGCAGTGAAGAGCTAGTCGGCGAGCAGTACTTC. It yields the protein CASSEELVGEQYF.

The chain combines TRBV5-1 with TRBJ2-5; a possible D gene is TRBD1 (6 bases). CDR3 length: 13 amino acids. Between the trimmed V and J ends, which lost 6 bases and 5 bases, there was a span of 14 bases. The germline gives CDR1 SGHRS, CDR2 YFSETQ. This CDR3 is CASTRGKGETQYF. Written as DNA, the CDR3 is TGCGCCAGCACAAGGGGGAAGGGGGAGACCCAGTACTTC.

The chain links TRBV10-3 to TRBJ2-7; D not resolved. The germline V and J ends were trimmed by 7 bases and 3 bases, with 16 bases remaining between them. Germline-derived CDR1 and CDR2 are ENHRY and SYGVKD. CDR3 length: 14 amino acids. The CDR3: CAITDDTVVYEQYF. The CDR3 DNA sequence: TGTGCCATCACTGATGACACCGTTGTCTACGAGCAGTACTTC.

CDR3 DNA sequence: TGTGCCAGCAGTGACGGAGCGGCACTCAACAATGAGCAGTTCTTC. Translated, it gives CASSDGAALNNEQFF. This chain links TRBV6-4 with TRBJ2-1; D may be TRBD2 (5 bases). The CDR3 sequence is 15 residues long. Germline V gives CDR1 MRHNA, CDR2 SNTAGT. The V end was cut by 2 bases, the J end by 5 bases, with 13 bases between.

DNA for the CDR3: TGTGCCAGCAGCTTAGTTGGGGGGGGGCAGTTCTTC. It codes for CASSLVGGGQFF. J is TRBJ2-1 and V is TRBV7-8; 7 positions agree with TRBD2. Germline V gene data show CDR1 as SGHVS and CDR2 as FQNEAQ. The CDR3 length is 12 residues. With 1 base clipped from V and 12 bases from J, the junction kept 3 bases outside the gene matches. The full variable domain, in which reference TRBV7-8 and TRBJ2-1 provide the parts outside the CDR3, is GAGVSQSPRYKVAKRGQDVALRCDPISGHVSLFWYQQALGQGPEFLTYFQNEAQLDKSGLPSDRFFAERPEGSVSTLKIQRTQQEDSAVYLCASSLVGGGQFFGPGTRLTVL.

V and J are TRBV9 and TRBJ1-1; 7 positions match TRBD1. Germline loops: CDR1 SGDLS, CDR2 YYNGEE. The junction had 1 base not matched to a gene; V was cut back by 3 bases and J by 5 bases. The CDR3 is made up of 12 amino acids. The CDR3 region is CASSETGTEAFF. CDR3 DNA sequence: TGTGCCAGCAGCGAGACAGGGACTGAAGCTTTCTTT.

The chain has TRBV6-5 and TRBJ2-2, with 7 positions matching TRBD2. Germline values: CDR1 MNHEY, CDR2 SVGAGI. After removal of 6 bases from V and 4 bases from J, the junction contained 8 bases not matched to a gene. The CDR3 has 15 residues. CDR3 DNA: TGTGCCAGCAGCCGTAGCGGGCAGGTCACCGGGGAGCTGTTTTTT. This translates into CASSRSGQVTGELFF.

The rearrangement joins TRBV7-6 to TRBJ2-1; TRBD1 matches at 9 bases. The CDR3 runs to 15 residues. J was trimmed by 9 bases and V by 5 bases; bases with no gene match: 11. The germline CDR1 and CDR2 sequences are SGHVS and FNYEAQ. CDR3 coding DNA: TGTGCCAGCAGCCTTTATGGGGGGACAGGGTTTGAGCAGTTCTTC. Protein sequence: CASSLYGGTGFEQFF.

This clone has a handful of counts. The chain is built from TRBV5-1 and TRBJ2-6, with a tentative D call TRBD2 (6 bases). Trimming removed 4 bases at V and 0 bases at J, with 8 bases between. The CDR3 totals 15 residues. Germline CDR1 is SGHRS and CDR2 is YFSETQ. CDR3: CASSARDSGANVLTF. The DNA for the CDR3 is TGCGCCAGCAGCGCGCGGGACTCTGGGGCCAACGTCCTGACTTTC. The complete variable domain, with remaining parts taken from reference TRBV5-1 and TRBJ2-6, reads KAGVTQTPRYLIKTRGQQVTLSCSPISGHRSVSWYQQTPGQGLQFLFEYFSETQRNKGNFPGRFSGRQFSNSRSEMNVSTLELGDSALYLCASSARDSGANVLTFGAGSRLTVL.

The V and J genes are TRBV7-6 and TRBJ1-4, with D perhaps TRBD1 (6 bases). The CDR3 loop spans 17 amino acids. Germline V gene sequence: CDR1 SGHVS, CDR2 FNYEAQ. The V end lost 1 base, the J end lost 7 bases, and 19 bases lay between the germline ends. Written as DNA, the CDR3 is TGTGCCAGCAGCTTAGAGTATGCGGGGGCGTTGGGTGAAAAACTGTTTTTT. Translating it yields CASSLEYAGALGEKLFF.

This chain links TRBV10-1 with TRBJ2-1, with 9 bases matching TRBD1. With V trimmed by 6 bases and J by 6 bases, 15 bases remained unmatched. Germline CDR1 WNHNN, CDR2 SYGVQD (reference sequence). CDR3 length equals 17 residues. CDR3 protein: CASRAHRGRKIVNEQFF. The CDR3 region has the DNA TGCGCCAGCAGGGCGCACAGGGGGCGTAAAATAGTCAATGAGCAGTTCTTC.

The chain recombines TRBV7-8 with TRBJ1-5; a possible D gene is TRBD1 (6 bases). The germline V gene encodes CDR1 SGHVS and CDR2 FQNEAQ. V was clipped by 5 bases and J by 5 bases, with 13 bases between them. This CDR3 has 14 residues. CDR3 protein: CASSPGTLDQPQHF. In DNA form, the CDR3 reads TGTGCCAGCAGCCCCGGGACATTGGATCAGCCCCAGCATTTT.

Only a few counts were recorded for this clone. The rearrangement uses TRBV6-1 and TRBJ2-7, with 8 bases matching TRBD2. Looked up from germline, CDR1 is MNHNS and CDR2 is SASEGT. V lost 5 bases and J lost 3; bases outside the gene matches: 9. The CDR3 runs to 15 residues. The CDR3 region has the DNA TGTGCCAGCAGTCCCCGGGAGGGGAAGAACTACGAGCAGTACTTC. This gives the protein CASSPREGKNYEQYF.